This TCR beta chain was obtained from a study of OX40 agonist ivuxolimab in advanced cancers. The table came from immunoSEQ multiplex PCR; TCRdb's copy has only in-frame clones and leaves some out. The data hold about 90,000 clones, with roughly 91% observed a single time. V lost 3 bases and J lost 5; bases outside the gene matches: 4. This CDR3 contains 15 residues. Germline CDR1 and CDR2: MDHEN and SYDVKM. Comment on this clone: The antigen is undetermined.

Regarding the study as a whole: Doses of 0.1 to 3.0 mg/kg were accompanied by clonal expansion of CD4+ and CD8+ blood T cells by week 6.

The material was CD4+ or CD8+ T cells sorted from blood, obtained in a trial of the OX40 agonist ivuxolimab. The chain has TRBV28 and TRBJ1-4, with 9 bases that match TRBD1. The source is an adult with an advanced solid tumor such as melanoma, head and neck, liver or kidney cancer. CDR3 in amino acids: CASSFWDRENEKLFF. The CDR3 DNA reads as TGTGCCAGCAGTTTTTGGGACAGGGAGAATGAAAAACTGTTTTTT.